A selection of T cell receptor beta chains follows, all from one sample in a study of cytomegalovirus exposure and HLA in healthy donors. Sequenced by immunoSEQ multiplex PCR; TCRdb stores in-frame clones only, minus some. This sample has about 95,000 clones, with 85% found just once. The sequencing sample was made of PBMCs. The origin of the receptors is a man younger than 35 in good health and CMV-seropositive. CDR3s include the opening cysteine and the closing phenylalanine or tryptophan. The size of a clone is reported for some rows only, either as once, few or many, or as a class for expanded clones.

cdr3_length clone_size v_call cdr3_aa
17 once TRBV5-1 CASSLAGTSASSETQYF
15 . TRBV9 CASSVTGGAGETQYF
13 . TRBV10-2 CASSLEGYNEQFF
15 few TRBV4-2 CASSQEEGGTGELFF
15 many TRBV5-4 CASSLELDPTDTQYF
13 . TRBV13 CASSLMQQETQYF
13 few TRBV5-5 CASSLRREPEQYF
15 . TRBV19 CASSIEGQGTGELFF
14 . TRBV5-1 CASSPGELDRTQYF
15 few TRBV7-9 CASSYNAGPGNTIYF
15 . TRBV7-9 CASSPRDRPTGELFF
16 . TRBV25-1 CASSDFGGGPSYEQYF
15 . TRBV7-9 CASSTKGQTRTEAFF
13 . TRBV19 CASTEQGSYEQYF
17 once TRBV28 CASANSGRAGGTGELFF
15 . TRBV7-6 CASSLASVRGNEQFF
15 . TRBV4-1 CASSQGQGPGNTIYF